A selection of T cell receptor beta chains follows, all from one sample in a study of early stage breast cancer tumors. The protocol was immunoSEQ multiplex PCR, while the TCRdb copy is restricted to in-frame clones and leaves out a portion. The data show 25,000 to 30,000 clones, with roughly 55% seen just once and 7.5% to 9.5% held by the top ten. Sequencing was done on a sample of breast tumor tissue. These TCRs come from a person aged 45-65 years with breast cancer. Both conserved end residues are part of each CDR3. A D gene is named only where the DNA matches it firmly.

v_call	d_call	j_call	cdr3_aa
TRBV14	TRBD2	TRBJ2-2	CASSQDLTGGITGELFF
TRBV5-1	.	TRBJ1-1	CASSLGAGALTEAFF
TRBV30	.	TRBJ2-3	CAWSPPSDTQYF
TRBV10-3	TRBD1	TRBJ1-5	CAISPGQDSNQPQHF
TRBV18	.	TRBJ1-1	CASSPGRGGGTEAFF
TRBV7-9	.	TRBJ2-7	CASSLEPVEGSYEQYF
TRBV5-1	.	TRBJ1-1	CASSLGVMNTEAFF
TRBV4-2	.	TRBJ2-1	CASSLKADNEQFF
TRBV7-9	TRBD1	TRBJ2-7	CASSLADGTAVYEQYF
TRBV6-5	.	TRBJ1-2	CASTQPGGANYGYTF
TRBV5-5	TRBD1	TRBJ1-5	CASSDRGNQPQHF
TRBV19	.	TRBJ1-5	CASMSKVDSNQPQHF
TRBV6-1	.	TRBJ1-3	CASLGGGGNTIYF
TRBV9	.	TRBJ2-1	CASSVGLGYNEQFF
TRBV29-1	.	TRBJ2-7	CSVKSTAYEQYF
TRBV6-1	.	TRBJ1-1	CASSKTGNTEAFF
TRBV7-9	.	TRBJ1-5	CASSLGTGNQPQHF
TRBV6-6	.	TRBJ1-4	CASRDSGATNEKLFF
TRBV29-1	TRBD2	TRBJ2-3	CSFEVAGVRTDTQYF
TRBV7-6	TRBD1	TRBJ2-3	CASSFGQGPSTDTQYF
TRBV27	.	TRBJ1-4	CASSPRQLQKLFF
TRBV7-2	TRBD2	TRBJ2-3	CASSLALKRDYILNTQYF
TRBV5-1	.	TRBJ1-5	CASSLDGGANQPQHF
TRBV11-2	.	TRBJ2-7	CASSFAVGGYEQYF
TRBV7-8	TRBD2	TRBJ2-1	CASSLGLAGGRNEQFF